One and the same sample provided the 12 T cell receptor beta chains below, sequenced in a study of cytomegalovirus exposure and HLA in healthy donors. The PCR used 60 Vbeta and 13 Jbeta primers. Some clones are missing from TCRdb's copy, which holds only in-frame ones; the method was immunoSEQ multiplex PCR. In all, the sample yields roughly 42,000 clones. Sample: PBMCs. The receptors were gathered from a young man in good health and CMV-seronegative.

The chain recombines TRBV30 with TRBJ2-3; D is uncertain. Looked up from germline, CDR1 is GTSNPN and CDR2 is SVGIG (reference sequence). Between the trimmed V and J ends, which lost 2 bases and 0 bases, there was a span of 3 bases. This CDR3 is 12 amino acids long. CDR3 nucleotides: TGTGCCTGGAGTCCAAGCACAGATACGCAGTATTTT. It specifies CAWSPSTDTQYF.

The chain joins TRBV4-1 to TRBJ1-1; 9 bases are shared with TRBD1. The CDR3 runs 17 residues. The ends lost 3 bases at V and 4 bases at J; junction bases unmatched: 12. Germline values: CDR1 MGHRA, CDR2 YSYEKL. Here the CDR3 reads CASSHGVLGTGSTEAFF. Here the CDR3 DNA reads TGCGCCAGCAGCCATGGAGTGTTAGGGACAGGGTCCACTGAAGCTTTCTTT.

This rearrangement joins TRBV7-9 to TRBJ2-3; 10 bases fit TRBD2. The J segment lost 6 bases and the V segment lost 7 bases, leaving 10 bases of the junction unmatched. This CDR3 comprises 15 residues. Germline V gives CDR1 SEHNR, CDR2 FQNEAQ (reference sequence). CDR3 coding DNA: TGTGCCAGCACTCGGCTAGCGGGAGCGGGGGATACGCAGTATTTT. Protein: CASTRLAGAGDTQYF.

The V call is TRBV30, the J call TRBJ2-7; 9 bases line up with TRBD2. This CDR3 is built from 17 residues. V lost 8 bases to trimming and J lost 6 bases; unmatched junction nucleotides: 23. The germline CDR1 and CDR2 sequences are GTSNPN and SVGIG (reference sequence). The CDR3 loop is CARKPRSGGPSVGEQYF. CDR3 DNA sequence: TGTGCCAGAAAACCTAGGAGCGGGGGGCCGAGCGTCGGCGAGCAGTACTTC.

V and J are TRBV6-5 and TRBJ1-2, with 8 bases fitting TRBD1. Germline CDR1 reads MNHEY; CDR2 reads SVGAGI. The CDR3 sequence is 15 residues long. J was trimmed by 7 bases and V by 2 bases; bases with no gene match: 9. Written as DNA, the CDR3 is TGTGCCAGCAGTTACGGGGTGGACAGGGTCGGTGGCTACACCTTC. Its protein is CASSYGVDRVGGYTF.

V and J are TRBV10-3 and TRBJ1-5; D is ambiguous. The germline gives CDR1 ENHRY, CDR2 SYGVKD. V was trimmed by 2 bases and J by 7 bases, leaving 9 bases between them. There are 13 residues in the CDR3. The CDR3 DNA follows: TGTGCCATCAGTGAGGGAATCGGGCAGCCCCAGCATTTT. It encodes CAISEGIGQPQHF.

This chain connects TRBV18 to TRBJ2-7; 7 bases are shared with TRBD1. This CDR3 comprises 16 residues. V shed 6 bases and J 2 bases; nucleotides not matched to a gene: 13. Germline lookup yields CDR1 KGHSH and CDR2 LQKENI. CDR3 DNA: TGTGCCAGCTCCCTAGGGGGCGGAATGAGCGCCTACGAGCAGTACTTC. Residues: CASSLGGGMSAYEQYF. Filled out from reference TRBV18 and TRBJ2-7, the complete variable domain reads NAGVMQNPRHLVRRRGQEARLRCSPMKGHSHVYWYRQLPEEGLKFMVYLQKENIIDESGMPKERFSAEFPKEGPSILRIQQVVRGDSAAYFCASSLGGGMSAYEQYFGPGTRLTVT.

V and J are TRBV4-3 and TRBJ2-7, with D possibly being TRBD1 (6 bases). There are 15 residues in the CDR3. Looked up from germline, CDR1 is LGHNA and CDR2 is YSLEER. V was trimmed by 0 bases and J by 2 bases, leaving 11 bases between them. CDR3: CASSQEDRSAYEQYF. The CDR3 DNA follows: TGCGCCAGCAGCCAAGAAGACAGGAGCGCCTACGAGCAGTACTTC.

The chain has TRBV27 and TRBJ2-7; 10 positions agree with TRBD2. Germline V lookup: CDR1 MNHEY, CDR2 SMNVEV (reference sequence). V lost 3 bases and J lost 6; bases outside the gene matches: 8. The CDR3 is made up of 15 amino acids. The CDR3 nucleotides read TGTGCCAGCAGTTTGATGCCTAGCGGGAGTGTCGAGCAGTACTTC. Translation gives CASSLMPSGSVEQYF.

The rearrangement uses TRBV6-6 and TRBJ2-1, with 7 bases lining up with TRBD2. CDR1 and CDR2 from the germline V gene are MNHNY and SVGAGI (reference sequence). The J segment lost 6 bases and the V segment lost 6 bases, leaving 8 bases of the junction unmatched. This CDR3 is 14 amino acids long. CDR3 nucleotides: TGTGCCAGCAGGCCGACTAGCTCCCGCAATGAGCAGTTCTTC. Encoded protein: CASRPTSSRNEQFF.

The chain recombines TRBV19 with TRBJ2-1; the match to TRBD1 covers 9 bases. Germline V gives CDR1 LNHDA, CDR2 SQIVND (reference sequence). After removal of 3 bases from V and 8 bases from J, the junction contained 5 bases not matched to a gene. CDR3 size: 14 residues. The CDR3 reads CASSITGGWYEQFF. The CDR3 region has the DNA TGTGCCAGTAGTATCACAGGGGGCTGGTATGAGCAGTTCTTC.

This chain connects TRBV11-1 to TRBJ1-2; 10 positions agree with TRBD1. The CDR3 extends over 15 amino acids. Germline CDR1 and CDR2: SGHAT and FQDESV (reference sequence). V trimming: 5 bases; J trimming: 4 bases; junction bases outside the gene matches: 7. The CDR3: CASSLGTGELYGYTF. The CDR3 region has the DNA TGTGCCAGCAGCCTAGGGACAGGGGAACTCTATGGCTACACCTTC.